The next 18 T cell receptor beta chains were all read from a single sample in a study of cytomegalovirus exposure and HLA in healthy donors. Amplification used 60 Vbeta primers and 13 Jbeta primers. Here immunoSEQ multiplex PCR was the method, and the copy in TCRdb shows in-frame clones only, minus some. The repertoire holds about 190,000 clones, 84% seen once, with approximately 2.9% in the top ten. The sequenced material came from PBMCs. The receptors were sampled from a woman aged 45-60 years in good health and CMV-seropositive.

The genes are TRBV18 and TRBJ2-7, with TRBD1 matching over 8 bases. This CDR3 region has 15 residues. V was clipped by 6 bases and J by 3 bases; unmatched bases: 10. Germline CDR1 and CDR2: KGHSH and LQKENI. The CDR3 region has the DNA TGTGCCAGCTCGGTCGGGACAGGCGCAGACTACGAGCAGTACTTC. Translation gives CASSVGTGADYEQYF.

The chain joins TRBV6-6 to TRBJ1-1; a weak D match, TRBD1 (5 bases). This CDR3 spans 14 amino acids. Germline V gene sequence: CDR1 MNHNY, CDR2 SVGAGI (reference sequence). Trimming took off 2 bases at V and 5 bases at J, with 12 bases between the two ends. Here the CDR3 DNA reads TGTGCCAGCAGTTACGCGGGGCTCCGAACTGAAGCTTTCTTT. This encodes CASSYAGLRTEAFF.

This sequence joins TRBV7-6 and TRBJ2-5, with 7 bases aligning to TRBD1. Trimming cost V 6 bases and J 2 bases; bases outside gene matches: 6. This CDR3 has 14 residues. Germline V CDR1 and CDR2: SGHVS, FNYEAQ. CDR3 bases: TGTGCCAGCAGTCAACAGGGGTGGCAAGAGACCCAGTACTTC. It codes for CASSQQGWQETQYF.

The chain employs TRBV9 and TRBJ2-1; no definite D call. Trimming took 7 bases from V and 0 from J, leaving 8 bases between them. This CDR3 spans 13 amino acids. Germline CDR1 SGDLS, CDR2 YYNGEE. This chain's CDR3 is CASSPSSYNEQFF. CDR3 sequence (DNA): TGTGCCAGCTCCCCCTCCTCCTACAATGAGCAGTTCTTC. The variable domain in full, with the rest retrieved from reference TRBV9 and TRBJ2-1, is DSGVTQTPKHLITATGQRVTLRCSPRSGDLSVYWYQQSLDQGLQFLIQYYNGEERAKGNILERFSAQQFPDLHSELNLSSLELGDSALYFCASSPSSYNEQFFGPGTRLTVL.

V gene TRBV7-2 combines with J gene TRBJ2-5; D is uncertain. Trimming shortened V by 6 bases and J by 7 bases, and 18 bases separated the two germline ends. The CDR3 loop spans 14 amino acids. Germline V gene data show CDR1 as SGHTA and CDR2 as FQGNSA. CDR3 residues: CASRYPSSLGTQYF. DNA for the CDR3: TGTGCCAGCAGATACCCATCCTCACTCGGGACCCAGTACTTC.

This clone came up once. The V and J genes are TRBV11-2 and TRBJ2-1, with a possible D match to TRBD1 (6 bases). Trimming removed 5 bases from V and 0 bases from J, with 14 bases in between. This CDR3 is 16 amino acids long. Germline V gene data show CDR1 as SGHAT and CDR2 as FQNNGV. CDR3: CASSDPGASSYNEQFF. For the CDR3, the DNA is TGTGCCAGCAGCGACCCAGGGGCTAGCTCCTACAATGAGCAGTTCTTC.

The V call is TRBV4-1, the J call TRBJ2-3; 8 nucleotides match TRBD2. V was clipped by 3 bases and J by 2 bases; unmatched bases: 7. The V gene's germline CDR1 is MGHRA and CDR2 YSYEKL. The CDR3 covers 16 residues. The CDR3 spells CASSQPTTSATDTQYF. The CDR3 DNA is TGCGCCAGCAGCCAGCCTACGACTAGCGCCACAGATACGCAGTATTTT.

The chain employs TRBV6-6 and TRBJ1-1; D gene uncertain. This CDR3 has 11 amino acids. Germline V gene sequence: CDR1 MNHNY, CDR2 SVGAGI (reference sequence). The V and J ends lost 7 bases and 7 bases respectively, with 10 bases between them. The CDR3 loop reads CASTQRGEAFF. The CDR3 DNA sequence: TGTGCCAGCACCCAGCGAGGTGAAGCTTTCTTT.

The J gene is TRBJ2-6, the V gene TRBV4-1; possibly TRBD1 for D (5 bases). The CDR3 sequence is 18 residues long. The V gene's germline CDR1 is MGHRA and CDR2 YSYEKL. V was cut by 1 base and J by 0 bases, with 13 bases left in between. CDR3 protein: CASSQANRISSGANVLTF. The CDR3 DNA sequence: TGCGCCAGCAGCCAAGCTAACAGGATTAGCTCTGGGGCCAACGTCCTGACTTTC.

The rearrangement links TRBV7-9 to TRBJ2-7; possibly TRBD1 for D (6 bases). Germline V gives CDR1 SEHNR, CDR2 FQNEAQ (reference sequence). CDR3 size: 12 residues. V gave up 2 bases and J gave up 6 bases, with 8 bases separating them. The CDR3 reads CASSLRGSEQYF. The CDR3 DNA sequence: TGTGCCAGCAGCTTAAGGGGGTCCGAGCAGTACTTC.

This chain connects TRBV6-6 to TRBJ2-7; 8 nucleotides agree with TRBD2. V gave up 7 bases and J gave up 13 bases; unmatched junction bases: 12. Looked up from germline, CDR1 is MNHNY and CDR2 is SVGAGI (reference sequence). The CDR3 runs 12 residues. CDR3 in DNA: TGTGCCAGCAAAACCGGGGGGGGGCTCGCCTACTTC. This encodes CASKTGGGLAYF.

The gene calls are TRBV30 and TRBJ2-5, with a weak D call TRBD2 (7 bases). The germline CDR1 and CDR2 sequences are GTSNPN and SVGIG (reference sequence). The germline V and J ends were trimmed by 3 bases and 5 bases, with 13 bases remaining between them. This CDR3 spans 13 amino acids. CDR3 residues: CAWRARGGETQYF. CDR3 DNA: TGTGCCTGGAGAGCCAGGGGAGGGGAGACCCAGTACTTC. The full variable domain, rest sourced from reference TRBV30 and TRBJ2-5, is SQTIHQWPATLVQPVGSPLSLECTVEGTSNPNLYWYRQAAGRGLQLLFYSVGIGQISSEVPQNLSASRPQDRQFILSSKKLLLSDSGFYLCAWRARGGETQYFGPGTRLLVL.

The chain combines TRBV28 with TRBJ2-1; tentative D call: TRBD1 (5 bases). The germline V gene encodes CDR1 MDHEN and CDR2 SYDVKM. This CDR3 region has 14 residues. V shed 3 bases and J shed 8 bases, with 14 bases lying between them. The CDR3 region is CASSFGQGHDEQFF. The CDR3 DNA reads TGTGCCAGCAGTTTTGGGCAGGGCCACGATGAGCAGTTCTTC.

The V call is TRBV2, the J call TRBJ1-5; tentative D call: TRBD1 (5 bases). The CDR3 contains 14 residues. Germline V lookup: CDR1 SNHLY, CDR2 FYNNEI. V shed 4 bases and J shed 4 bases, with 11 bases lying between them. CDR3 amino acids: CASSVREGNQPQHF. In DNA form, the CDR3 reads TGTGCCAGCAGTGTCAGGGAGGGGAATCAGCCCCAGCATTTT.

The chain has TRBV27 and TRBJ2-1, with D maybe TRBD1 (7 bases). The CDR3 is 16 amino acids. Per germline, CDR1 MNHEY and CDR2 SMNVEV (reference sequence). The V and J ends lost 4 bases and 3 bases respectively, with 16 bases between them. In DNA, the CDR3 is TGTGCCAGCAGTTCCTCAGGGGGGCCTTACTACAATGAGCAGTTCTTC. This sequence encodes CASSSSGGPYYNEQFF.

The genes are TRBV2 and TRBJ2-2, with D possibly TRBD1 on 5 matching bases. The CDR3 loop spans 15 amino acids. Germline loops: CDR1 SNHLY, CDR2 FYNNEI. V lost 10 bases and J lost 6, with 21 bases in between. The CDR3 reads CAIQEGASSSGELFF. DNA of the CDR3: TGTGCCATTCAAGAAGGGGCTAGTTCGTCCGGGGAGCTGTTTTTT. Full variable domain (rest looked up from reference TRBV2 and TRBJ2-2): EPEVTQTPSHQVTQMGQEVILRCVPISNHLYFYWYRQILGQKVEFLVSFYNNEISEKSEIFDDQFSVERPDGSNFTLKIRSTKLEDSAMYFCAIQEGASSSGELFFGEGSRLTVL.

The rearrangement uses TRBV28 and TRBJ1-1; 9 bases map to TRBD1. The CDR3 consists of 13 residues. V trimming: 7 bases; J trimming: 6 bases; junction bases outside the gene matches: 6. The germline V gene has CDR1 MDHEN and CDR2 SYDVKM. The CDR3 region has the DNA TGTGCCAGCATGCTACAGGGGGCCTCTGAAGCTTTCTTT. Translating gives CASMLQGASEAFF.

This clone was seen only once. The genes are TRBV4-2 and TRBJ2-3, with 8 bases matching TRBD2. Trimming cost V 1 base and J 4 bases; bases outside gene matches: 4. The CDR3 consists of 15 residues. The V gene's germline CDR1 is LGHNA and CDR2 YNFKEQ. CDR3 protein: CASSQGTSKADTQYF. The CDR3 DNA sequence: TGTGCCAGCAGCCAAGGGACTAGCAAGGCAGATACGCAGTATTTT.